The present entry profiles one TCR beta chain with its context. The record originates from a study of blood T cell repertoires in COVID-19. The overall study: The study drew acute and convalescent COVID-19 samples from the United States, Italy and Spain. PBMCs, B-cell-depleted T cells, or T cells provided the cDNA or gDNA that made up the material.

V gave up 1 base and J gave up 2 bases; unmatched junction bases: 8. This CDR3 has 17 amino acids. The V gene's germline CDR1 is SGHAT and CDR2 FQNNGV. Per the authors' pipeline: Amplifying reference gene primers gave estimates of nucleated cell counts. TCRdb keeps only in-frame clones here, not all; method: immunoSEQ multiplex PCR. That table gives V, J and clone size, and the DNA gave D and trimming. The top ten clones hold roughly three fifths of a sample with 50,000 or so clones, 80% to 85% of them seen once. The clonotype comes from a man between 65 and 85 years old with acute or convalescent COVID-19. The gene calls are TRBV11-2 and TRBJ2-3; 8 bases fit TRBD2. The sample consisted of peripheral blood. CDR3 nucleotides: TGTGCCAGCAGCTTAGCGGGGGGGGACCCTTCCACAGATACGCAGTATTTT. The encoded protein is CASSLAGGDPSTDTQYF.